The next 18 T cell receptor beta chains were all read from a single sample in a study of tumor and adjacent non-tumor tissue in lung cancer. The template was RNA from unsorted bulk tissue. More than 3 cm separated this lung sample from the edge of the tumor. Three rounds of nested PCR, following a modified ARM-PCR protocol, produced the TCRbeta library. TCRdb re-called the multiplex PCR reads through MiXCR, storing one row per CDR3 protein. The sample contains roughly 120,000 distinct CDR3 sequences, about 61% of which appear only once. Specimen: distant non-tumor lung tissue. These receptors came from a man aged 60-69 years with non-small cell lung cancer.

The sample holds one count of this clonotype. Lacking the conserved final phenylalanine or tryptophan, this CDR3 likely reflects a read error. V gene TRBV12-3 or TRBV12-4 combines with J gene TRBJ1-1; no firm D call. There are 12 residues in the CDR3. The CDR3 DNA reads as TGTGTCAGTAGTAGGAGGAACACTGAAGCTTTCTCT. It translates to CVSSRRNTEAFS.

As to this clonotype: Here the CDR3 omits its conserved ending phenylalanine or tryptophan, so a read error is the likely source. The CDR3 is CASSLERFYEQYI. The CDR3 region has the DNA TGTGCCAGCAGTTTGGAACGGTTCTACGAGCAGTACATC. V gene TRBV12-3 or TRBV12-4 combines with J gene TRBJ2-7; no clear D. The ends were cut back, 3 bases at V and 3 bases at J, with 9 bases in the middle. This CDR3 region has 13 residues.

To note about this clonotype: At one boundary the junction diverges from the germline segment, which might be a read error. CDR3 sequence: CVSSHLKYNEQFF. The CDR3 nucleotides are TGTGTCAGCAGCCATCTGAAATACAATGAGCAGTTCTTC. This rearrangement joins TRBV11-2 to TRBJ2-1; D ambiguous. CDR1 is SGHAT and CDR2 is FQNNGV in the germline V gene. The CDR3 contains 13 residues.

Turning to this clonotype: At one boundary the junction diverges from the germline segment, which might be a read error. The J gene is TRBJ1-1, the V gene TRBV20-1; 9 nucleotides line up with TRBD1. The CDR3 is 17 residues long. Germline CDR1 reads DFQATT; CDR2 reads SNEGSKA (reference sequence). The CDR3 region is CSARDFRQGVVNTEVFF. CDR3 DNA: TGCAGTGCTAGAGATTTTCGACAGGGGGTCGTGAACACTGAAGTTTTCTTT.

This clonotype came up once. A much bigger clone sits one base away, suggesting this may be a read error. V and J are TRBV25-1 and TRBJ2-1; possible D gene TRBD2, 6 bases. This CDR3 has 14 residues. Trimming left V 2 bases short and J 7 bases short, with 12 bases between. Germline assignment: CDR1 MGHDK and CDR2 SYGVNS. The CDR3 coding sequence is TGTGCCAGCAGTGAAACTGGCGGGGTAAATGAGCAGTTCTTC. This sequence encodes CASSETGGVNEQFF.

Remarks on this clonotype: A much larger clone lies one base from this, so it may be a read error. The chain couples TRBV20-1 to TRBJ2-1; 8 bases are shared with TRBD2. Germline V gene sequence: CDR1 DFQATT, CDR2 SNEGSKA (reference sequence). The CDR3 length is 15 residues. Written as DNA, the CDR3 is TGCAGTGCTAGACGAGCGGGAGAGGTATACAATAAGCAGTTCTTC. Protein sequence: CSARRAGEVYNKQFF.

The sample holds a few counts of this clonotype. An end of the junction differs from the germline gene, which may be a read error. V is TRBV11-2 and J is TRBJ2-3, with D tentatively TRBD1 or TRBD2 (5 bases each). Germline V gene sequence: CDR1 SGHAT, CDR2 FQNNGV. CDR3 length equals 14 residues. The CDR3 reads CVSSKGRGSDTQYF. CDR3 coding DNA: TGTGTCAGCAGCAAGGGACGGGGTTCAGATACGCAGTATTTT.

The chain carries TRBV4-1 and TRBJ1-1, with D unresolved. V gave up 9 bases and J gave up 2 bases, with 13 bases separating them. Germline CDR1 and CDR2: MGHRA and YSYEKL. This CDR3 is built from 13 residues. The DNA for the CDR3 is TGCGCCAGTAGTGGGCCAGGCAACACTGAAGCTTTCTTT. This gives the protein CASSGPGNTEAFF.

This clonotype was picked up a small number of times. An end of the junction does not agree with germline; a read error may underlie this. The chain is built from TRBV12-3 or TRBV12-4 and TRBJ2-1, with D unresolved. This CDR3 is built from 14 residues. The CDR3 region has the DNA TGTACCAGCAGTGCCGGCGCCCAGTTCAATGAGCAGTTATTC. Amino acid sequence: CTSSAGAQFNEQLF.

This chain joins TRBV4-1 and TRBJ2-1; 7 bases line up with TRBD2. The CDR3 sequence is 18 residues long. Germline V gene lookup returns CDR1 MGHRA and CDR2 YSYEKL. The junction had 20 bases not matched to a gene; V was cut back by 0 bases and J by 12 bases. DNA of the CDR3: TGCGCCAGCAGCCAAGATTCGGGTTCTGAGCGGGGTTCTGGTGGGCAGTTCTTC. This encodes CASSQDSGSERGSGGQFF.

This clonotype was seen many times. The genes are TRBV29-1 and TRBJ2-4; D possibly corresponds to TRBD1 (5 bases). The CDR3 spans 13 residues. Germline CDR1 is SQVTM and CDR2 is ANQGSEA. Trimming removed 4 bases from V and 7 bases from J, with 14 bases in between. CDR3 nucleotide sequence: TGCAGCGTTGCCTTCCAGGGAACGAACATTCAGTACTTC. As protein: CSVAFQGTNIQYF.

With regard to this clonotype: Given a much more abundant clone one base away, this may be a read error. The CDR3 spells CSARGSASGGILDGQYF. The DNA of the CDR3 is TGCAGTGCTAGAGGATCGGCGTCAGGGGGCATTTTAGACGGGCAGTACTTC. The chain combines TRBV20-1 with TRBJ2-7; the match to TRBD1 covers 8 bases. The germline gives CDR1 DFQATT, CDR2 SNEGSKA (reference sequence). V gave up 1 base and J gave up 9 bases; unmatched junction bases: 20. The CDR3 spans 17 residues.

This clonotype showed up just once. CDR3 in amino acids: CASSLKASGRAGCVEQFF. The CDR3 coding sequence is TGTGCCAGCAGCTTAAAAGCTAGCGGGAGGGCCGGGTGCGTTGAACAGTTCTTC. The chain couples TRBV11-2 to TRBJ2-1; the match to TRBD2 covers 12 bases. Germline V gives CDR1 SGHAT, CDR2 FQNNGV. J was trimmed by 13 bases and V by 2 bases; bases with no gene match: 18. The CDR3 is made up of 18 amino acids. The entire variable domain, with the rest obtained from reference TRBV11-2 and TRBJ2-1, is as follows: EAGVAQSPRYKIIEKRQSVAFWCNPISGHATLYWYQQILGQGPKLLIQFQNNGVVDDSQLPKDRFSAERLKGVDSTLKIQPAKLEDSAVYLCASSLKASGRAGCVEQFFGPGTRLTVL.

This clonotype was seen at least ten times. This sequence joins TRBV5-4 and TRBJ1-3; 10 bases are a match to TRBD1. Germline-derived CDR1 and CDR2 are SGHNT and YYREEE (reference sequence). Germline trimming cut 4 bases from V and 0 bases from J; bases unmatched to any gene: 4. This CDR3 region has 16 residues. The CDR3 DNA follows: TGTGCCAGCAGCCACGGGACAGGGGACTCTGGAAACACCATATATTTT. It codes for CASSHGTGDSGNTIYF. The full variable domain, in which reference TRBV5-4 and TRBJ1-3 provide the parts outside the CDR3, is ETGVTQSPTHLIKTRGQQVTLRCSSQSGHNTVSWYQQALGQGPQFIFQYYREEENGRGNFPPRFSGLQFPNYSSELNVNALELDDSALYLCASSHGTGDSGNTIYFGEGSWLTVV.

About this clonotype itself: Its ends do not fully match the called genes, so a read error is possible. This chain joins TRBV11-3 and TRBJ2-1; D might be TRBD2 (5 bases). Looked up from germline, CDR1 is SGHNT and CDR2 is YENEEA. This CDR3 spans 14 amino acids. CDR3 in amino acids: CASSWEGLANERFF. The DNA for the CDR3 is TGTGCCAGCAGCTGGGAAGGGTTAGCGAATGAGCGGTTCTTC.

This clonotype was recorded many times. The chain has TRBV5-1 and TRBJ2-1; TRBD2 matches 7 bases. The CDR3 is 14 amino acids. CDR1 is SGHRS, CDR2 YFSETQ, per germline. Germline trimming cut 7 bases from V and 7 bases from J; bases unmatched to any gene: 11. The CDR3 DNA follows: TGCGCCAGCGGAAGCGGGATGGGGGTTAATGAGCAGTTCTTC. Amino acids: CASGSGMGVNEQFF.

To note about this clonotype: Being one base from a much bigger clone, this may be a read error. Since no conserved phenylalanine or tryptophan closes the CDR3, a read error is the likely cause. The chain combines TRBV20-1 with TRBJ2-3, with TRBD2 matching 9 bases. The ends lost 3 bases at V and 1 base at J; junction bases unmatched: 5. CDR3 size: 15 residues. From germline, CDR1 is DFQATT and CDR2 SNEGSKA (reference sequence). The CDR3 DNA reads as TGCAGTGCTAGGGGGCTAGCGGGACGCACAGATACGCAGTATTTA. It codes for CSARGLAGRTDTQYL.

For this clonotype: A much larger clone lies a single base off, so this may be a read error. J is TRBJ2-7 and V is TRBV28, with 8 bases matching TRBD1. The CDR3 covers 14 residues. Germline V CDR1 and CDR2: MDHEN, SYDVKM. The CDR3 DNA is TGTGCCAGCAGTTTACGGACAGGGTACTACGATCAGTACTTC. This encodes CASSLRTGYYDQYF.